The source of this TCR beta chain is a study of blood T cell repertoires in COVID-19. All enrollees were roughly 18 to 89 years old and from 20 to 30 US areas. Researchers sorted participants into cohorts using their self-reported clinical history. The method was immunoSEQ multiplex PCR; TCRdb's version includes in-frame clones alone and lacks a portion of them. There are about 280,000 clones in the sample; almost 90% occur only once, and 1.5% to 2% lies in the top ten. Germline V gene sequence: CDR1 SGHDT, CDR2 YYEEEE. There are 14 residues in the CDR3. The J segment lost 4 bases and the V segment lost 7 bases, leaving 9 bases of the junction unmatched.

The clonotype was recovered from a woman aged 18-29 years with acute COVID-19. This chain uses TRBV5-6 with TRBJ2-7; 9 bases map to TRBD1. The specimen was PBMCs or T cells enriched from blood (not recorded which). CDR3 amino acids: CASVSGQGSYEQYF. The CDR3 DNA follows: TGTGCCAGCGTTTCGGGACAGGGCTCATACGAGCAGTACTTC.